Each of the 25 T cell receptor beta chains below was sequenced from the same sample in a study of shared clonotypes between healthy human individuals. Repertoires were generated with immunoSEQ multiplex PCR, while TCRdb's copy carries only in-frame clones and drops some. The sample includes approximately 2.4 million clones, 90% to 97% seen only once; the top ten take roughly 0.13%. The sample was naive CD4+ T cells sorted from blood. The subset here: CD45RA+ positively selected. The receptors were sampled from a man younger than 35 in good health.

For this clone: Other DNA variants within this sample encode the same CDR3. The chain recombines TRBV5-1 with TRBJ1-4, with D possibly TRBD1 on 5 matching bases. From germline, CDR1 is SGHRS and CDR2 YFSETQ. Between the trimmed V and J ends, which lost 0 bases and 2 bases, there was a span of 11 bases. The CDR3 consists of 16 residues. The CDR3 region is CASSLAARGTNEKLFF. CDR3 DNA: TGCGCCAGCAGCTTGGCAGCACGGGGCACTAATGAAAAACTGTTTTTT.

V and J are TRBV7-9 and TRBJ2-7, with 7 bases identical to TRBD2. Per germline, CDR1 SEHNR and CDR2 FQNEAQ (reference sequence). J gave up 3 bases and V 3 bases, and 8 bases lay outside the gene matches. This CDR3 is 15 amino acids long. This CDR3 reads CASSFSSWGGYEQYF. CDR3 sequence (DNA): TGTGCCAGCAGCTTTAGTTCGTGGGGGGGCTACGAGCAGTACTTC.

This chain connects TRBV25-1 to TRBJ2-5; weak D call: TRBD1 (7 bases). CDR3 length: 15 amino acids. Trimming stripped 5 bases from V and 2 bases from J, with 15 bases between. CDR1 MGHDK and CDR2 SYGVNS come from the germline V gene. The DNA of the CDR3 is TGTGCCAGCAGTTTCAGGGGGAGGCTTCAAGAGACCCAGTACTTC. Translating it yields CASSFRGRLQETQYF.

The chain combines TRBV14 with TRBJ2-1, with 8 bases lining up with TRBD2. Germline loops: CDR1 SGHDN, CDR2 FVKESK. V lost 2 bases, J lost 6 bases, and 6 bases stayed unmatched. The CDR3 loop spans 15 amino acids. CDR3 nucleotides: TGTGCCAGCAGCCAATCCGGGACTAGGACCAATGAGCAGTTCTTC. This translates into CASSQSGTRTNEQFF.

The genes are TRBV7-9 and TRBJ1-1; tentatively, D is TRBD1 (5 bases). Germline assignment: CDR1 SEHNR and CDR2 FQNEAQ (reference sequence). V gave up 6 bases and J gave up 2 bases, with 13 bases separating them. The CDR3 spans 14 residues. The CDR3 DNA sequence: TGTGCCAGCAGGCCGACCGGGACCAACACTGAAGCTTTCTTT. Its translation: CASRPTGTNTEAFF.

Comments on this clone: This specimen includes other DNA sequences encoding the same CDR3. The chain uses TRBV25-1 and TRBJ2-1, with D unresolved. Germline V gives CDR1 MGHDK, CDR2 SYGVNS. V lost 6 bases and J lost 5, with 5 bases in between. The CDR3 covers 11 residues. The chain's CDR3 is CASRGNNEQFF. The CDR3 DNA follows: TGTGCCAGCAGGGGAAACAATGAGCAGTTCTTC. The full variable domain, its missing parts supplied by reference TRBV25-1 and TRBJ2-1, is EADIYQTPRYLVIGTGKKITLECSQTMGHDKMYWYQQDPGMELHLIHYSYGVNSTEKGDLSSESTVSRIRTEHFPLTLESARPSHTSQYLCASRGNNEQFFGPGTRLTVL.

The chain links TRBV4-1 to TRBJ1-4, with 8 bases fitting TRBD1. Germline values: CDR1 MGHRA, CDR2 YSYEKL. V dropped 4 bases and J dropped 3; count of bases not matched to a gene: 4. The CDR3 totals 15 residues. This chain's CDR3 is CASSLQGAANEKLFF. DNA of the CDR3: TGCGCCAGCAGCCTCCAGGGGGCTGCTAATGAAAAACTGTTTTTT.

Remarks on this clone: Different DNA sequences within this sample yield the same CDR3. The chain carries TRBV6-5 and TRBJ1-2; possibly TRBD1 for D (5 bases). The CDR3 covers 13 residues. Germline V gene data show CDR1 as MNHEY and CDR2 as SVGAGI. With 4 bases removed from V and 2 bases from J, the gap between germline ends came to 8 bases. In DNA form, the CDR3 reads TGTGCCAGCAGTTCCGGGGGGAACTATGGCTACACCTTC. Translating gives CASSSGGNYGYTF.

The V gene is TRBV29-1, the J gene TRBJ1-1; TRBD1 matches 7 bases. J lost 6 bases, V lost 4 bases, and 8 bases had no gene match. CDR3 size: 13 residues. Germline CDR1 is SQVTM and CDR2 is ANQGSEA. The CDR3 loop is CSVGWQGEAEAFF. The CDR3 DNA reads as TGCAGCGTTGGGTGGCAGGGGGAGGCTGAAGCTTTCTTT.

The CDR3 DNA sequence: TGTGCCAGCAGCCCTGGGACGGATGGCTACACCTTC. It translates to CASSPGTDGYTF. The chain is built from TRBV7-9 and TRBJ1-2; a weak D match, TRBD1 (5 bases). The CDR3 is 12 amino acids. V was clipped by 5 bases and J by 6 bases, with 10 bases between them. CDR1 and CDR2 from the germline V gene are SEHNR and FQNEAQ (reference sequence). The full variable domain, completed using reference TRBV7-9 and TRBJ1-2, is DTGVSQNPRHKITKRGQNVTFRCDPISEHNRLYWYRQTLGQGPEFLTYFQNEAQLEKSRLLSDRFSAERPKGSFSTLEIQRTEQGDSAMYLCASSPGTDGYTFGSGTRLTVV.

CDR3 loop: CASSYAVPGELFF. The CDR3 DNA follows: TGTGCCAGCAGCTACGCGGTTCCCGGGGAGCTGTTTTTT. This chain connects TRBV6-5 to TRBJ2-2; D is unresolved. CDR1 MNHEY and CDR2 SVGAGI come from the germline V gene. The CDR3 totals 13 residues. The V gene lost 6 bases and the J gene lost 6 bases, with 11 bases spanning the gap.

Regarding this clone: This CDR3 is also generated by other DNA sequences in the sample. As DNA, the CDR3 is TGTGCCAGCAGCCCACAGAACACCGGGGAGCTGTTTTTT. This codes for CASSPQNTGELFF. The chain has TRBV11-2 and TRBJ2-2; D not certain. CDR3 length: 13 amino acids. V lost 5 bases and J lost 1, with 5 bases in between. Germline V gene lookup returns CDR1 SGHAT and CDR2 FQNNGV.

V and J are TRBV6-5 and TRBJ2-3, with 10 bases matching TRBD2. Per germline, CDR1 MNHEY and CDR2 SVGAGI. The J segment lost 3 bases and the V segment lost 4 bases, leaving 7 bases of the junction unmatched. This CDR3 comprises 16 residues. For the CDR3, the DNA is TGTGCCAGCAGTTCGGAGCGGGAGGGCCTGACAGATACGCAGTATTTT. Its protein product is CASSSEREGLTDTQYF.

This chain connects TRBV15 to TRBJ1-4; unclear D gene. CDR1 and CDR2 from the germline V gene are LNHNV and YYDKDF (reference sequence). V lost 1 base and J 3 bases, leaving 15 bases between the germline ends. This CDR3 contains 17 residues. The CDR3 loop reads CATSRARSPQANEKLFF. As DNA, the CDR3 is TGTGCCACCAGCAGAGCGCGATCCCCCCAGGCTAATGAAAAACTGTTTTTT. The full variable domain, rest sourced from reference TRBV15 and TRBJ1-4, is DAMVIQNPRYQVTQFGKPVTLSCSQTLNHNVMYWYQQKSSQAPKLLFHYYDKDFNNEADTPDNFQSRRPNTSFCFLDIRSPGLGDTAMYLCATSRARSPQANEKLFFGSGTQLSVL.

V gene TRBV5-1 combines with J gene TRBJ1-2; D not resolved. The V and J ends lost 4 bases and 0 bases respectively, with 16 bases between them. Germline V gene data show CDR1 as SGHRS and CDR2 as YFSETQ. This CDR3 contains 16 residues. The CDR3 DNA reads TGCGCCAGCAGCACGGGAGGAACCACAACTAACTATGGCTACACCTTC. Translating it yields CASSTGGTTTNYGYTF. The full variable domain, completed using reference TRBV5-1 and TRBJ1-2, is KAGVTQTPRYLIKTRGQQVTLSCSPISGHRSVSWYQQTPGQGLQFLFEYFSETQRNKGNFPGRFSGRQFSNSRSEMNVSTLELGDSALYLCASSTGGTTTNYGYTFGSGTRLTVV.

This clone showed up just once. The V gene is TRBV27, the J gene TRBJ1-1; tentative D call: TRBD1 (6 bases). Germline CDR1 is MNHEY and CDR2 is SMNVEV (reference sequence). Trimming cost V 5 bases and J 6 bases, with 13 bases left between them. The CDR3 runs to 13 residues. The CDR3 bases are TGTGCCAGCAGTAGCACAGGGAGGGCTGAAGCTTTCTTT. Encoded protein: CASSSTGRAEAFF.

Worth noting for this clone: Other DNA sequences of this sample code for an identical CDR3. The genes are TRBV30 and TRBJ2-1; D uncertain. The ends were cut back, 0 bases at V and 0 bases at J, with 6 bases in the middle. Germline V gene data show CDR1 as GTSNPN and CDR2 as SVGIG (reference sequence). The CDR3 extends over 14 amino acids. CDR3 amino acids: CAWSVGGSYNEQFF. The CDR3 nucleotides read TGTGCCTGGAGTGTCGGCGGCTCCTACAATGAGCAGTTCTTC.

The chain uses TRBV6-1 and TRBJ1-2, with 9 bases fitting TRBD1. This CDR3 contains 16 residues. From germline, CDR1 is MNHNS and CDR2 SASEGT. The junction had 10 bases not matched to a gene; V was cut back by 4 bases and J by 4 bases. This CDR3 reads CASSAGGTGRVYGYTF. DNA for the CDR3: TGTGCCAGCAGTGCGGGCGGGACAGGGAGGGTCTATGGCTACACCTTC.

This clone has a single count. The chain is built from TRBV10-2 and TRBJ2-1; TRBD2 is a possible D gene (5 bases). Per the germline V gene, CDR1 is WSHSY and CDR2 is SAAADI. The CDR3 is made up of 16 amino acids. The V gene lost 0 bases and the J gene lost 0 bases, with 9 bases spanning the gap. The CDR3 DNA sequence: TGCGCCAGCAGTGAGTCGGAGCGGATCTCCTACAATGAGCAGTTCTTC. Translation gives CASSESERISYNEQFF.

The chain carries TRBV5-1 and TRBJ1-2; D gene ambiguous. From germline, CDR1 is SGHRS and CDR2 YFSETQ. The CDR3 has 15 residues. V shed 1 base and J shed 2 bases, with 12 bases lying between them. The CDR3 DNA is TGCGCCAGCAGCTTGTTGGACGGTGAGAACTATGGCTACACCTTC. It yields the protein CASSLLDGENYGYTF.

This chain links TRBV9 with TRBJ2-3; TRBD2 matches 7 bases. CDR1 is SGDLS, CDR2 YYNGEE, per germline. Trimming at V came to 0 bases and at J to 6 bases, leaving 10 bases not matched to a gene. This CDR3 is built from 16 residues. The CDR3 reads CASSVGSLAPSDTQYF. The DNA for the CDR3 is TGTGCCAGCAGCGTAGGTTCACTAGCGCCCTCCGATACGCAGTATTTT.

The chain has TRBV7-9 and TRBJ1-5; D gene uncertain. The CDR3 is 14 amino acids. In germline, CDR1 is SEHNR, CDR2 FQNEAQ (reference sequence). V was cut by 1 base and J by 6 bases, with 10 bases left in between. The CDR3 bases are TGTGCCAGCAGCTTAGAGAGCAAAGGTCAGCCCCAGCATTTT. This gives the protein CASSLESKGQPQHF.

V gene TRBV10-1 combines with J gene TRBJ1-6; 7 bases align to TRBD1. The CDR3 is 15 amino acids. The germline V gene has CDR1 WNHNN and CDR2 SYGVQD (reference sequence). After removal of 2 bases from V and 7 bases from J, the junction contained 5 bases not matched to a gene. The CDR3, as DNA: TGCGCCAGCAGTGAGGGGGACAGAGAAAATTCACCCCTCCACTTT. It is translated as CASSEGDRENSPLHF.

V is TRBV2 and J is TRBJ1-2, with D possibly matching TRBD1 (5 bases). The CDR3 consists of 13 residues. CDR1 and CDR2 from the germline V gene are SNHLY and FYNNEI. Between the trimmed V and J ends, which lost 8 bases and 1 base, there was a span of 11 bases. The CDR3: CASESGHNYGYTF. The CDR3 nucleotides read TGTGCCAGCGAGTCAGGGCATAACTATGGCTACACCTTC.

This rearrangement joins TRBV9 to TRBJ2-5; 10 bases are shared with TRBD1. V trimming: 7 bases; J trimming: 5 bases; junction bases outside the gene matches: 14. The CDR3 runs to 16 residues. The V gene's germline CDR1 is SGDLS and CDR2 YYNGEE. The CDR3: CASSGTGVLLGETQYF. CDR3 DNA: TGTGCCAGCTCCGGGACAGGGGTTCTGTTGGGGGAGACCCAGTACTTC.